The T cell receptor beta chain under discussion was sequenced for a study of blood T cell repertoires in COVID-19. Original processing notes: Amplification of reference gene primers was used by the study to estimate nucleated cell counts. The method was immunoSEQ multiplex PCR; TCRdb's version includes in-frame clones alone and lacks a portion of them. Clone size and V and J calls were adopted from that table, with D and trimming inferred from the DNA. In the table there are around 150,000 clones, around 86% of which are singletons. Germline V lookup: CDR1 MNHEY, CDR2 SMNVEV (reference sequence). The CDR3 extends over 15 amino acids. V was cut by 6 bases and J by 2 bases, with 14 bases left in between.

The chain combines TRBV27 with TRBJ2-1; D possibly corresponds to TRBD1 (7 bases). Sequencing was carried out using peripheral blood. This receptor was taken from a man aged 18 to 29 with acute or convalescent COVID-19. This CDR3 reads CASRNRGLPYNEQFF. For the CDR3, the DNA is TGTGCCAGCAGGAACAGGGGACTCCCCTACAATGAGCAGTTCTTC.